The present T cell receptor beta chain was sequenced within a study of regulatory T cells in long-lasting Graves disease. This clonotype was observed many times. Antigen specificity is unknown. As for time point: newly diagnosed GD, antithyroid drugs for less than 3 months. From RNA extracted from PBMCs, the TCR library was made. From an endocrinology department in Xi'an, China, came the patients. CDR3 regions were amplified by Arm-PCR using iRepertoire HTBI primers to build TCR beta libraries. TCRdb processed the multiplex PCR reads anew with MiXCR; each CDR3 protein has one entry. The repertoire holds 540,000 or so distinct CDR3 sequences, with roughly 13% as singletons. Study results and caveats: Patients with persistent Graves' had lower TCR diversity than newly diagnosed patients.

The data were also submitted as part of a second study, on T cells in Graves' hyperthyroidism and ophthalmopathy.

This clonotype was sampled from a young man with Graves disease. The sequencing here drew on peripheral blood mononuclear cells (PBMCs), taken at new diagnosis, from a patient treated with antithyroid drugs.

CDR3 residues: CASSAPAGGIYGYTF. The CDR3 coding sequence is TGTGCCAGCAGTGCTCCGGCAGGGGGGATCTATGGCTACACCTTC. This chain uses TRBV2 with TRBJ1-2, with 7 bases matching TRBD1. Germline assignment: CDR1 SNHLY and CDR2 FYNNEI. V dropped 4 bases and J dropped 4; count of bases not matched to a gene: 9. CDR3 length equals 15 residues.